These 23 T cell receptor beta chains originate from one sample sequenced in a study of PD-1 blockade in classical Hodgkin lymphoma. Described time point: newly diagnosed, previously untreated cHL patient sample. Method: immunoSEQ multiplex PCR; TCRdb's copy keeps in-frame clones and lacks some. Altogether fewer than 35,000 clones are present, 94% being singletons, with the ten largest covering about 2.3%. The sample taken for sequencing was peripheral blood mononuclear cells (PBMCs). These receptors came from a human donor with classical Hodgkin lymphoma.

CDR3 nucleotides: TGTGCCAGCAGCCAAGATGGGCGGAACACTGAAGCTTTCTTT. Its protein product is CASSQDGRNTEAFF. The chain uses TRBV4-2 and TRBJ1-1; D unresolved. Per the germline V gene, CDR1 is LGHNA and CDR2 is YNFKEQ. V lost 0 bases and J lost 1, with 6 bases in between. This CDR3 contains 14 residues.

J is TRBJ2-1 and V is TRBV9; 8 bases map to TRBD2. CDR1 and CDR2 (germline): SGDLS, YYNGEE. The CDR3 spans 16 residues. V lost 0 bases to trimming and J lost 6 bases; unmatched junction nucleotides: 8. The CDR3 spells CASSVEGLVLLNEQFF. CDR3 bases: TGTGCCAGCAGCGTAGAGGGACTAGTTCTCCTCAATGAGCAGTTCTTC.

The V gene is TRBV7-2, the J gene TRBJ2-1; 9 bases match TRBD2. The CDR3 consists of 16 residues. J gave up 6 bases and V 5 bases, and 11 bases lay outside the gene matches. Looked up from germline, CDR1 is SGHTA and CDR2 is FQGNSA. The CDR3 DNA is TGTGCCAGCAGCCCCTCAGGCGGGAGGGCAAGCAATGAGCAGTTCTTC. Protein sequence: CASSPSGGRASNEQFF.

This chain uses TRBV7-6 with TRBJ2-5; D uncertain. V lost 3 bases to trimming and J lost 0 bases, with 14 bases between them. The CDR3 consists of 16 residues. CDR1 is SGHVS and CDR2 is FNYEAQ in the germline V gene. This chain's CDR3 is CASSLGAVPNQETQYF. The CDR3 DNA reads TGTGCCAGCAGCTTGGGTGCCGTCCCCAACCAAGAGACCCAGTACTTC.

V is TRBV27 and J is TRBJ2-7; the match to TRBD1 covers 9 bases. The V and J ends lost 7 bases and 5 bases, in that order; junction bases with no gene match: 12. CDR1 MNHEY and CDR2 SMNVEV come from the germline V gene (reference sequence). This CDR3 is built from 15 residues. The CDR3 region has the DNA TGTGCCAGCATCCGTCGGGGACAGGGTCGGCACGAGCAGTACTTC. It codes for CASIRRGQGRHEQYF.

V and J are TRBV6-5 and TRBJ2-7; a weak D match, TRBD1 (6 bases). This CDR3 has 13 amino acids. Trimming pared 10 bases from V and 2 bases from J, leaving 15 bases between. Germline V gene data show CDR1 as MNHEY and CDR2 as SVGAGI. The CDR3 loop is CATRKGVTYEQYF. The CDR3 DNA is TGTGCCACTCGAAAGGGGGTGACCTACGAGCAGTACTTC.

DNA for the CDR3: TGTGCCAGCAGTTATTCAAGGTGGGACTACAATGAGCAGTTCTTC. Amino acids: CASSYSRWDYNEQFF. V usage is TRBV5-6 and J usage is TRBJ2-1; D unresolved. Looked up from germline, CDR1 is SGHDT and CDR2 is YYEEEE. V was shortened by 5 bases and J by 3 bases, with 15 bases between the two germline ends. The CDR3 runs to 15 residues.

The chain has TRBV4-2 and TRBJ2-3; a possible D gene is TRBD1 (6 bases). V was clipped by 1 base and J by 7 bases, with 18 bases between them. The CDR3 is 16 residues long. Germline V gene data show CDR1 as LGHNA and CDR2 as YNFKEQ. This CDR3 reads CASSQVGGDRQNTQYF. For the CDR3, the DNA is TGTGCCAGCAGCCAAGTTGGCGGAGACAGGCAAAATACGCAGTATTTT.

The chain recombines TRBV28 with TRBJ1-5; D unclear. This CDR3 has 11 amino acids. Looked up from germline, CDR1 is MDHEN and CDR2 is SYDVKM. The V gene lost 5 bases and the J gene lost 4 bases, with 3 bases spanning the gap. CDR3 amino acids: CASSLNQPQHF. The CDR3 bases are TGTGCCAGCAGTCTTAATCAGCCCCAGCATTTT.

The gene calls are TRBV7-9 and TRBJ1-1, with D unclear. The germline V gene has CDR1 SEHNR and CDR2 FQNEAQ (reference sequence). The CDR3 runs to 12 residues. Trimming shortened V by 1 base and J by 7 bases, and 7 bases separated the two germline ends. CDR3 sequence: CASSLVGYEAFF. The CDR3 DNA follows: TGTGCCAGCAGCTTAGTGGGTTATGAAGCTTTCTTT.

This clone was recorded once. The chain uses TRBV5-6 and TRBJ2-1; TRBD2 aligns across 10 bases. V dropped 0 bases and J dropped 7; count of bases not matched to a gene: 10. Germline V gene lookup returns CDR1 SGHDT and CDR2 YYEEEE. CDR3 length: 17 residues. The CDR3 sequence is CASSLELAGASGNEQFF. As DNA, the CDR3 is TGTGCCAGCAGCTTGGAGCTAGCGGGGGCTTCGGGGAATGAGCAGTTCTTC.

The chain carries TRBV16 and TRBJ1-1; maybe TRBD1 (5 bases). V shed 3 bases and J shed 5 bases, with 10 bases lying between them. This CDR3 spans 13 amino acids. Germline V gives CDR1 KGHSY, CDR2 FQNENV. The CDR3 here is CASSHRESTEAFF. DNA of the CDR3: TGTGCCAGCAGCCACAGGGAAAGTACTGAAGCTTTCTTT.

The genes are TRBV5-8 and TRBJ1-2, with 7 bases fitting TRBD1. After removal of 7 bases from V and 5 bases from J, the junction contained 11 bases not matched to a gene. Per the germline V gene, CDR1 is SGHTS and CDR2 is YDEGEE. This CDR3 has 14 residues. The CDR3 DNA sequence: TGTGCCAGCCCCAACCCGGGACAGCTTTATGGCTACACCTTC. It translates to CASPNPGQLYGYTF.

This clone has just one count. The chain couples TRBV13 to TRBJ2-5; a possible D gene is TRBD1 (6 bases). The CDR3 is made up of 14 amino acids. V gave up 2 bases and J gave up 5 bases, with 12 bases separating them. Per germline, CDR1 PRHDT and CDR2 FYEKMQ (reference sequence). The CDR3 loop reads CASSLPGAKETQYF. The DNA for the CDR3 is TGTGCCAGCAGCTTACCAGGGGCGAAGGAGACCCAGTACTTC.

This CDR3 reads CASSLGLLPYEQYF. CDR3 nucleotides: TGTGCCAGCAGTTTGGGCCTTTTGCCCTACGAGCAGTACTTC. The V call is TRBV27, the J call TRBJ2-7, with unresolved D. V lost 3 bases and J lost 2, with 11 bases in between. From germline, CDR1 is MNHEY and CDR2 SMNVEV (reference sequence). The CDR3 is 14 amino acids.

CDR3 sequence reads: CASSEGPQPGTGDEKLFF. CDR3 DNA sequence: TGTGCCAGCAGCGAAGGGCCCCAACCCGGGACAGGGGATGAAAAACTGTTTTTT. J is TRBJ1-4 and V is TRBV5-5; 10 positions agree with TRBD1. The germline CDR1 and CDR2 sequences are SGHKS and YYEKEE (reference sequence). The V gene end was trimmed by 4 bases and the J gene end by 6 bases; junction bases not matched to a gene: 15. The CDR3 consists of 18 residues.

This chain uses TRBV6-5 with TRBJ2-2, with D unresolved. Trimming left V 7 bases short and J 0 bases short, with 12 bases between. CDR3 size: 15 residues. In germline, CDR1 is MNHEY, CDR2 SVGAGI. The CDR3 nucleotides are TGTGCCAGCATGATGACTTTCGCGAACACCGGGGAGCTGTTTTTT. Translated: CASMMTFANTGELFF.

The chain recombines TRBV19 with TRBJ1-4, with a possible D match to TRBD1 (6 bases). CDR3 length: 13 amino acids. CDR1 is LNHDA and CDR2 is SQIVND in the germline V gene (reference sequence). The V end was cut by 10 bases, the J end by 8 bases, with 17 bases between. The CDR3 sequence: CATSDGTSEKLFF. Here the CDR3 DNA reads TGTGCCACCTCGGATGGGACATCGGAAAAACTGTTTTTT.

The rearrangement links TRBV5-4 to TRBJ2-3; D perhaps matches TRBD1 (6 bases). This CDR3 has 14 residues. V was pared by 2 bases and J by 2 bases, with 9 bases between. CDR1 SGHNT and CDR2 YYREEE come from the germline V gene (reference sequence). The CDR3 DNA reads as TGTGCCAGCAGCTTACAGGGCCACACAGATACGCAGTATTTT. It translates to CASSLQGHTDTQYF.

V usage is TRBV11-3 and J usage is TRBJ2-7; possibly TRBD1 for D (6 bases). The V end was cut by 5 bases, the J end by 3 bases, with 11 bases between. CDR3 length equals 13 residues. Looked up from germline, CDR1 is SGHNT and CDR2 is YENEEA. The DNA of the CDR3 is TGTGCCAGCAGCGCCCGGACAGACTACGAGCAGTACTTC. This gives the protein CASSARTDYEQYF.

This rearrangement joins TRBV4-1 to TRBJ2-5, with D perhaps matching TRBD2 (5 bases). CDR1 and CDR2 (germline): MGHRA, YSYEKL. The CDR3 runs to 17 residues. V was clipped by 0 bases and J by 5 bases, with 19 bases between them. CDR3 sequence: CASSQDRRQFTGETQYF. CDR3 bases: TGCGCCAGCAGCCAAGATCGACGGCAATTCACGGGGGAGACCCAGTACTTC.

This chain connects TRBV7-9 to TRBJ1-2; 9 bases match TRBD1. V lost 3 bases to trimming and J lost 7 bases; unmatched junction nucleotides: 9. Per the germline V gene, CDR1 is SEHNR and CDR2 is FQNEAQ (reference sequence). The CDR3 consists of 15 residues. Here the CDR3 reads CASSFKTGTGFGYTF. The CDR3 coding sequence is TGTGCCAGCAGCTTTAAGACCGGGACAGGGTTTGGCTACACCTTC.

The chain couples TRBV2 to TRBJ2-3; 10 positions agree with TRBD2. V lost 5 bases and J lost 2; bases outside the gene matches: 1. The CDR3 covers 14 residues. CDR1 SNHLY and CDR2 FYNNEI come from the germline V gene. CDR3 DNA sequence: TGTGCCAGCAGTACTAGCGGGGCCACAGATACGCAGTATTTT. It is translated as CASSTSGATDTQYF.